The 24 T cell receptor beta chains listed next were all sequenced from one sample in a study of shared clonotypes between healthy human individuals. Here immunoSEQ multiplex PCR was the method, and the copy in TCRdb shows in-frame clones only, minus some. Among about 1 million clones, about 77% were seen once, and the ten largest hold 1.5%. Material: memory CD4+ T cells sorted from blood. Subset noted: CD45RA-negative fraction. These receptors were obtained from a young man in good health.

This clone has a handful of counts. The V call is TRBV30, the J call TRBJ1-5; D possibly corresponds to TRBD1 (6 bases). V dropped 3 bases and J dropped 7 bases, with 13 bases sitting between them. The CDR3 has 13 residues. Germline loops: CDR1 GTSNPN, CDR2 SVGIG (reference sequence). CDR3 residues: CAWSGGQGQPQHF. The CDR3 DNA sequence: TGTGCCTGGAGCGGGGGCCAGGGGCAGCCCCAGCATTTT.

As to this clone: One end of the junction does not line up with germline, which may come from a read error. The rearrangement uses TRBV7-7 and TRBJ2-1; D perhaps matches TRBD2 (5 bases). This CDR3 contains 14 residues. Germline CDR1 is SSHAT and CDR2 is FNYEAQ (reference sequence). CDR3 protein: CASSLGGLSNEQFF. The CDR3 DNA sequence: TGTGCTAGCAGCTTGGGCGGGCTCAGCAATGAGCAGTTCTTC.

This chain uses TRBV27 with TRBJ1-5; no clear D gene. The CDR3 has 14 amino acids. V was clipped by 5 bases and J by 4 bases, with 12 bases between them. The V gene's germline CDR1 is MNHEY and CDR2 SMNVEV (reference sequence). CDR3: CASSNRDVNQPQHF. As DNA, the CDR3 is TGTGCCAGCAGTAACCGGGATGTGAATCAGCCCCAGCATTTT.

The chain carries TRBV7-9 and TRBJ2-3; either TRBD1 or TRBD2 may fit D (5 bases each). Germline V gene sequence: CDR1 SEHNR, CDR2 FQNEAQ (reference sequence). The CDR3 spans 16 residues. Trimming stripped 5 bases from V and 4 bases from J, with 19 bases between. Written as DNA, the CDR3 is TGTGCCAGCAGCGTCTGGGCAGGGAGTGGTGCAGATACGCAGTATTTT. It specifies CASSVWAGSGADTQYF.

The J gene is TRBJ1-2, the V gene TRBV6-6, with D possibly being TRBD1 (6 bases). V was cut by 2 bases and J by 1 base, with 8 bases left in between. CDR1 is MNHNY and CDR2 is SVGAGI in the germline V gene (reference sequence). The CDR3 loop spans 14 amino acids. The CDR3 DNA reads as TGTGCCAGCAGTTACGACAGGAATAACTATGGCTACACCTTC. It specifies CASSYDRNNYGYTF.

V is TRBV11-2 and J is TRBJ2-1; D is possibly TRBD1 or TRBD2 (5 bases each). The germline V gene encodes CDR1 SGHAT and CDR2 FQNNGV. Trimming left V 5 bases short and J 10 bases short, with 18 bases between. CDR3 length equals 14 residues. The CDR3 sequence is CASSPRGLLPEQFF. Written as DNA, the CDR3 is TGTGCCAGCAGCCCGAGGGGCCTCCTCCCGGAGCAGTTCTTC.

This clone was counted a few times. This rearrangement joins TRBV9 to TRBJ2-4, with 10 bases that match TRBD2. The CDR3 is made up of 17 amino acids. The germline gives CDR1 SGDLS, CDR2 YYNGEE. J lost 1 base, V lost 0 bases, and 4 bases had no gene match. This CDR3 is CASSVGLAGAAKNIQYF. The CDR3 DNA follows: TGTGCCAGCAGCGTAGGGCTAGCGGGAGCGGCCAAAAACATTCAGTACTTC.

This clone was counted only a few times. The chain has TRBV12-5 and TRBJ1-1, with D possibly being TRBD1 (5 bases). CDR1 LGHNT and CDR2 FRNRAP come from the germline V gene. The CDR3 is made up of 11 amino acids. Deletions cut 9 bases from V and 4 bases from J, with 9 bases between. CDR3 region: CASRQGTEAFF. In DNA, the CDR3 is TGTGCTAGCCGCCAGGGCACTGAAGCTTTCTTT.

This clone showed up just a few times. The CDR3 DNA follows: TGTGCCAGCAGCTGGGGACAGGGGATAGCTGAAGCTTTCTTT. Its protein product is CASSWGQGIAEAFF. This chain connects TRBV13 to TRBJ1-1; 10 bases are a match to TRBD1. V shed 4 bases and J 6 bases; nucleotides not matched to a gene: 5. There are 14 residues in the CDR3. The germline CDR1 and CDR2 sequences are PRHDT and FYEKMQ (reference sequence).

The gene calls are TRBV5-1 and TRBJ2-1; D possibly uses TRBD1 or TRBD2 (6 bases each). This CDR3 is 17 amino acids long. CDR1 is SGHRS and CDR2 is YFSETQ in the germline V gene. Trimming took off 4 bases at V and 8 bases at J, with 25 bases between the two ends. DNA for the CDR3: TGCGCCAGCAGCCCCCCTAGGGGGGCAGGGAGGTCCGATGAGCAGTTCTTC. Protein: CASSPPRGAGRSDEQFF.

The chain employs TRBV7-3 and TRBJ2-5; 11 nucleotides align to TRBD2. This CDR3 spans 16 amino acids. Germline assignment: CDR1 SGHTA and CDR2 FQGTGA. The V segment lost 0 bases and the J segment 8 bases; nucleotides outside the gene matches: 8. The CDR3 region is CASSLTSLAGAQTQYF. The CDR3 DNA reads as TGTGCCAGCAGCTTAACTTCACTAGCGGGGGCCCAAACCCAGTACTTC.

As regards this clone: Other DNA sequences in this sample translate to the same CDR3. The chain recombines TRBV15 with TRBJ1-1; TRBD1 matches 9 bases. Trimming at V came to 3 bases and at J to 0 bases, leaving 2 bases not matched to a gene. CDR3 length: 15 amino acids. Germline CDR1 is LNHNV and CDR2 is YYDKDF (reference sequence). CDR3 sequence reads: CATSRDRGLNTEAFF. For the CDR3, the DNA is TGTGCCACCAGCAGGGACAGGGGACTGAACACTGAAGCTTTCTTT.

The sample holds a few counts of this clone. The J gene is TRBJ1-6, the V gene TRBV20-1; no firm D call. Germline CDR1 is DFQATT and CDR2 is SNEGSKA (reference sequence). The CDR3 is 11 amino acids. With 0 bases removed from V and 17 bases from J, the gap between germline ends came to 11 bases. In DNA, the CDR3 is TGCAGTGCTAGAGATCTGGTGGGCGTCCACTTT. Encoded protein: CSARDLVGVHF.

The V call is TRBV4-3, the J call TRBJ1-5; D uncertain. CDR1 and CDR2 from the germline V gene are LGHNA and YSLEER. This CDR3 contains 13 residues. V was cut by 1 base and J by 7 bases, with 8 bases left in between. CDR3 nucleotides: TGCGCCAGCAGCCAAGGCCCCTCCCAGCCCCAGCATTTT. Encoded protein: CASSQGPSQPQHF.

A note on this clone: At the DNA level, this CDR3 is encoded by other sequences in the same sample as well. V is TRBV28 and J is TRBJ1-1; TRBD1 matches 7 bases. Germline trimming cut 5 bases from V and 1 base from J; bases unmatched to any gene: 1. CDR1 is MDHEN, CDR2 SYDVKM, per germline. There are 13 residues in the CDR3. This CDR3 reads CASSRTGNTEAFF. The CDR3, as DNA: TGTGCCAGCAGTAGGACAGGGAACACTGAAGCTTTCTTT.

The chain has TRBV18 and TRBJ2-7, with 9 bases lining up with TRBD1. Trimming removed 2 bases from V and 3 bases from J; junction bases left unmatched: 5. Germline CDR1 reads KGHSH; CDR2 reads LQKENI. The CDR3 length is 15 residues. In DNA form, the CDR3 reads TGTGCCAGCTCACCATTCGGGACAGGGATCTACGAGCAGTACTTC. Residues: CASSPFGTGIYEQYF.

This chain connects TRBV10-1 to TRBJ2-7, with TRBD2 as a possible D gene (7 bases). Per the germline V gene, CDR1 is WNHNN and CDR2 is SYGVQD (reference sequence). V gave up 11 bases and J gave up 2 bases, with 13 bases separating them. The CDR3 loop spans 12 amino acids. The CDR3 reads CAPRGATYEQYF. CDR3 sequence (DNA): TGCGCCCCCCGGGGGGCCACCTACGAGCAGTACTTC.

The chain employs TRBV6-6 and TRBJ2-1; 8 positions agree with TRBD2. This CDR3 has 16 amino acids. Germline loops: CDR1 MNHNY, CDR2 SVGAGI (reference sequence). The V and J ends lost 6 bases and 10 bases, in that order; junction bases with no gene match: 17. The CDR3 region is CASRSGSGGGPGEQFF. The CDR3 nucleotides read TGTGCCAGCAGGAGCGGGTCCGGGGGGGGCCCTGGAGAGCAGTTCTTC.

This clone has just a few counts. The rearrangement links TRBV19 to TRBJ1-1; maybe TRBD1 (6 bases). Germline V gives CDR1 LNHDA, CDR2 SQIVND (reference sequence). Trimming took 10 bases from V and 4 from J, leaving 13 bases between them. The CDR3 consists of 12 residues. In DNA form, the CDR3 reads TGTGCCACCCGTTACAGGGCCACTGAAGCTTTCTTT. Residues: CATRYRATEAFF.

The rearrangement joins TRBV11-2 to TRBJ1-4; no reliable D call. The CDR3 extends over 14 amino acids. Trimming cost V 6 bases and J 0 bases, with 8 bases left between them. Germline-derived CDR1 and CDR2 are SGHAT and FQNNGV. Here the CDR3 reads CASRVGPTNEKLFF. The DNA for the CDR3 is TGTGCCAGCAGAGTAGGCCCAACTAATGAAAAACTGTTTTTT.

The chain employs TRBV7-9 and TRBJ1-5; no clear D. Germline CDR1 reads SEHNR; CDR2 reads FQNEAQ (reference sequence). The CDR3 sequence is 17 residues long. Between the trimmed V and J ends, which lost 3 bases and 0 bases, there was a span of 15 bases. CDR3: CASSFKVGGYSNQPQHF. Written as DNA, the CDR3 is TGTGCCAGCAGCTTCAAAGTGGGAGGGTATAGCAATCAGCCCCAGCATTTT.

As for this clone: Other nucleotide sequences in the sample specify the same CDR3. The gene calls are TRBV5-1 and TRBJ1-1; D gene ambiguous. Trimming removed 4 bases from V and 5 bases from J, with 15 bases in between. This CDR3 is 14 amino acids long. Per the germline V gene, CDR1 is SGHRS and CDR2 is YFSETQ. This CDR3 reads CASSLAGGGTEAFF. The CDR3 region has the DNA TGCGCCAGCAGCCTCGCGGGTGGAGGGACTGAAGCTTTCTTT.

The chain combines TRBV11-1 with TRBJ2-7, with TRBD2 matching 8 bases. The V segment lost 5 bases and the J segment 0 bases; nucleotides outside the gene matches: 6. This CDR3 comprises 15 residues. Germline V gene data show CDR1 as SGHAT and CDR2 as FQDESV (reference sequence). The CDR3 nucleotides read TGTGCCAGCAGCCCGCGGGGGGCCCTCTCCTACGAGCAGTACTTC. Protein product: CASSPRGALSYEQYF.

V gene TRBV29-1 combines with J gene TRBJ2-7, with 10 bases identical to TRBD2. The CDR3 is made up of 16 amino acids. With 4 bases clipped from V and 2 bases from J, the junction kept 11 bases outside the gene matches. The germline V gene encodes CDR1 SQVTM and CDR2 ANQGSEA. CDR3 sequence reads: CSVGGFGLAGAYEQYF. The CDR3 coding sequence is TGCAGCGTTGGGGGCTTTGGGCTAGCGGGAGCCTACGAGCAGTACTTC.